This record looks at one TCR beta chain sequence and its context. What it recognizes is unknown. Time point given: persistent/refractory GD, antithyroid drugs over 5 years with positive TRAb. The authors made the TCR library using RNA they extracted from PBMCs. These data are taken from a study of regulatory T cells in long-lasting Graves disease. Study-wide points: The small sample size may have reduced accuracy. Newly diagnosed patients shared approximately 1,000 public clonotypes; persistent patients shared approximately 2,900. Repertoires from persistent disease leaned toward TRBV28, TRBJ1-2 and TRBJ2-5.

Germline CDR1 reads LNHNV; CDR2 reads YYDKDF (reference sequence). The CDR3 runs 15 residues. The ends were cut back, 5 bases at V and 0 bases at J, with 8 bases in the middle. Relying on iRepertoire HTBI primers and Arm-PCR of CDR3 regions, the team built TCR beta libraries. TCRdb re-called the multiplex PCR reads with MiXCR, one entry per CDR3 protein. The data hold around 460,000 distinct CDR3 sequences, with about a fifth observed a single time. This chain connects TRBV15 to TRBJ2-6, with D possibly matching TRBD1 (5 bases). The origin of this receptor is a female donor with Graves disease. The source material was peripheral blood mononuclear cells (PBMCs), sampled when the disease was refractory, from a patient treated with antithyroid drugs. The CDR3 DNA follows: TGTGCCACCAGCTACGACAGCTCTGGGGCCAACGTCCTGACTTTC. Encoded protein: CATSYDSSGANVLTF. The entire variable domain, with the rest obtained from reference TRBV15 and TRBJ2-6, is as follows: DAMVIQNPRYQVTQFGKPVTLSCSQTLNHNVMYWYQQKSSQAPKLLFHYYDKDFNNEADTPDNFQSRRPNTSFCFLDIRSPGLGDTAMYLCATSYDSSGANVLTFGAGSRLTVL.